This T cell receptor (beta chain) was recovered during a study of blood T cell repertoires in COVID-19. As for the study in general: The cDNA or gDNA used as material had been derived from T cells, B-cell-depleted T cells, or PBMCs.

Source study methods: Nucleated cell counts were estimated from reference gene primer amplification. Here immunoSEQ multiplex PCR was the method, and the copy in TCRdb shows in-frame clones only, minus some. The V and J calls and clone size were taken over from that table, and D and trimming were inferred from the DNA. Of about 370,000 clones in the sample, about 89% were seen once. For this clone: At one end the junction does not follow the germline gene, possibly because of a read error.

Seattle's enrolled individuals joined amid active infection and were then monitored longitudinally. The CDR3 runs 14 residues. In germline, CDR1 is SSHAT, CDR2 FNYEAQ (reference sequence). Material for sequencing was peripheral blood. The chain uses TRBV7-7 and TRBJ2-3, with D perhaps TRBD1 (5 bases). The receptor comes from a woman aged 25 to 45 with COVID-19, enrolled during active disease. The CDR3 nucleotides are TGTGCTAGCAGACGAATCGACAGACCAGATACGCAGTATTTT. It codes for CASRRIDRPDTQYF.